The next 26 T cell receptor beta chains were all read from a single sample in a study of regulatory T cells in long-lasting Graves disease. Time point specified: persistent/refractory GD, antithyroid drugs over 5 years with positive TRAb. Preparation of the TCR library used RNA extracted from PBMCs. CDR3-region Arm-PCR and iRepertoire HTBI primers produced the TCR beta libraries. TCRdb itself ran the multiplex PCR reads through MiXCR, one entry per CDR3 protein. The data show roughly 450,000 distinct CDR3 sequences, 20% to 25% seen once. Sequencing used peripheral blood mononuclear cells (PBMCs), obtained when the disease was refractory, from a patient treated with antithyroid drugs. These receptors originate from a female donor with Graves disease.

This clonotype has only a few counts. The chain uses TRBV20-1 and TRBJ2-7; 10 nucleotides agree with TRBD2. The germline CDR1 and CDR2 sequences are DFQATT and SNEGSKA (reference sequence). This CDR3 is built from 17 residues. Trimming at V came to 5 bases and at J to 3 bases, leaving 16 bases not matched to a gene. The CDR3 DNA reads TGCAGTGCTGAGTGGGTAACGTCTAGCGGGAGAAACTACGAGCAGTACTTC. Residues: CSAEWVTSSGRNYEQYF.

This clonotype was recorded at least ten times. V is TRBV20-1 and J is TRBJ1-5; TRBD1 is a possible D gene (6 bases). Germline V gene lookup returns CDR1 DFQATT and CDR2 SNEGSKA (reference sequence). This CDR3 spans 15 amino acids. V lost 3 bases, J lost 0 bases, and 12 bases lay in between. The CDR3 bases are TGCAGTGCTAGTAATGGACAGTATAGCAATCAGCCCCAGCATTTT. This codes for CSASNGQYSNQPQHF.

This chain uses TRBV6-1 with TRBJ1-5; tentatively, D is TRBD1 (6 bases). The germline gives CDR1 MNHNS, CDR2 SASEGT. CDR3 length equals 17 residues. V lost 7 bases to trimming and J lost 0 bases, with 19 bases between them. The CDR3 DNA reads as TGTGCCAGCATGGTACGGGGGACACTCCATAGCAATCAGCCCCAGCATTTT. This encodes CASMVRGTLHSNQPQHF.

This clonotype was counted at least ten times. The gene calls are TRBV30 and TRBJ1-6; unclear D gene. The CDR3 runs 13 residues. The germline V gene has CDR1 GTSNPN and CDR2 SVGIG (reference sequence). Trimming removed 0 bases from V and 7 bases from J, with 7 bases in between. The CDR3 nucleotides are TGTGCCTGGAGTGTCGGGAGAAATTCACCCCTCCACTTT. Translated, it gives CAWSVGRNSPLHF.

About this clonotype itself: A much bigger clone sits one base away, suggesting this may be a read error. This chain uses TRBV11-2 with TRBJ1-1; D is perhaps TRBD1 (5 bases). Trimming pared 1 base from V and 11 bases from J, leaving 14 bases between. The CDR3 length is 13 residues. Looked up from germline, CDR1 is SGHAT and CDR2 is FQNNGV. In nucleotides, the CDR3 is TGTGCCAGCAGCTTAGTCATGCGCAGGGCCGCTTTCTTT. Translation gives CASSLVMRRAAFF.

This clonotype has a count of ten or more. The V gene is TRBV28, the J gene TRBJ2-5; weak D call: TRBD1 (8 bases). V was clipped by 1 base and J by 4 bases, with 16 bases between them. The CDR3 loop spans 16 amino acids. CDR1 and CDR2 (germline): MDHEN, SYDVKM. For the CDR3, the DNA is TGTGCCAGCAGTTTATCGACCACAGGGGGGGTAGAGACCCAGTACTTC. Its protein product is CASSLSTTGGVETQYF.

The chain is built from TRBV6-2 or TRBV6-3 and TRBJ1-1; D unresolved. V lost 4 bases, J lost 7 bases, and 16 bases lay in between. The CDR3 is made up of 14 amino acids. Per the germline V gene, CDR1 is MNHEY and CDR2 is SVGEGT. The CDR3 coding sequence is TGTGCCAGCAGTTCCCCGGGAAGGGCGCTTGAAGCTTTCTTT. Protein product: CASSSPGRALEAFF.

About this clonotype: One end of the junction is discordant with germline, which a read error may explain. DNA for the CDR3: TGTGCCAGCACCTTAGGGGGGGGCCTTAGCTCCTACAATGAGCAGTACTTC. It codes for CASTLGGGLSSYNEQYF. V and J are TRBV7-3 and TRBJ2-5, with a weak D call TRBD2 (7 bases). The CDR3 spans 17 residues. CDR1 and CDR2 (germline): SGHTA, FQGTGA.

The table lists this clonotype with a few counts. The rearrangement links TRBV30 to TRBJ1-6, with 7 positions matching TRBD1. Unmatched junction bases numbered 7, after V lost 3 bases and J lost 8 bases. Germline-derived CDR1 and CDR2 are GTSNPN and SVGIG (reference sequence). The CDR3 length is 14 residues. The CDR3: CAWSLGQLDSPLHF. The CDR3 DNA reads as TGTGCCTGGAGCCTGGGACAGCTGGATTCACCCCTCCACTTT.

This chain connects TRBV30 to TRBJ1-4, with 8 bases matching TRBD1. The CDR3 runs to 15 residues. Germline V lookup: CDR1 GTSNPN, CDR2 SVGIG (reference sequence). After removal of 2 bases from V and 4 bases from J, the junction contained 6 bases not matched to a gene. In DNA, the CDR3 is TGTGCCTGGAGTAACCCAGGGGGCGTTAATGAAAAACTGTTTTTT. Protein product: CAWSNPGGVNEKLFF.

This clonotype has just a few counts. This chain joins TRBV2 and TRBJ1-1; D ambiguous. This CDR3 contains 14 residues. CDR1 SNHLY and CDR2 FYNNEI come from the germline V gene. V shed 8 bases and J shed 0 bases, with 13 bases lying between them. In nucleotides, the CDR3 is TGTGCCAGCGAGTTAGGGAGAATGAACACTGAAGCTTTCTTT. It translates to CASELGRMNTEAFF.

The genes are TRBV6-5 and TRBJ1-5; the D gene is possibly TRBD1 (5 bases). The V gene lost 0 bases and the J gene lost 5 bases, with 17 bases spanning the gap. CDR1 MNHEY and CDR2 SVGAGI come from the germline V gene. The CDR3 loop spans 17 amino acids. The CDR3 sequence: CASSYSSGDYWHQPQHF. DNA of the CDR3: TGTGCCAGCAGTTACTCGTCGGGGGACTACTGGCATCAGCCCCAGCATTTT.

The genes are TRBV28 and TRBJ2-5, with D perhaps TRBD1 (6 bases). Germline V gene data show CDR1 as MDHEN and CDR2 as SYDVKM. This CDR3 contains 17 residues. V was cut by 2 bases and J by 8 bases, with 24 bases left in between. CDR3 sequence: CASSLTPLTGVRSTQYF. In nucleotides, the CDR3 is TGTGCCAGCAGTTTAACCCCGTTGACAGGCGTCCGGAGTACCCAGTACTTC.

This clonotype was recorded at least ten times. This chain uses TRBV5-8 with TRBJ2-5; D not certain. The length of the CDR3 is 14 residues. Trimming took off 0 bases at V and 4 bases at J, with 10 bases between the two ends. Germline values: CDR1 SGHTS, CDR2 YDEGEE. The CDR3 here is CASSLVGGPETQYF. The CDR3 DNA reads TGTGCCAGCAGCTTGGTTGGCGGCCCAGAGACCCAGTACTTC.

The chain uses TRBV5-6 and TRBJ2-7, with D possibly TRBD2 on 5 matching bases. The CDR3 runs to 12 residues. V dropped 9 bases and J dropped 7 bases, with 17 bases sitting between them. The germline gives CDR1 SGHDT, CDR2 YYEEEE. In nucleotides, the CDR3 is TGTGCCAACGGACCGGTTCGCGGGGAGCAGTACTTC. Its translation is CANGPVRGEQYF.

The genes are TRBV6-1 and TRBJ1-6, with D unclear. The CDR3 has 18 residues. Germline V gene lookup returns CDR1 MNHNS and CDR2 SASEGT. V gave up 6 bases and J gave up 0 bases, with 18 bases separating them. The CDR3 loop reads CASSSEHVLGSYNSPLHF. The CDR3 DNA reads TGTGCCAGCAGCTCCGAACACGTCTTAGGCTCCTATAATTCACCCCTCCACTTT.

The V gene is TRBV20-1, the J gene TRBJ1-5; 7 nucleotides line up with TRBD1. Germline V gene lookup returns CDR1 DFQATT and CDR2 SNEGSKA (reference sequence). The CDR3 contains 16 residues. The junction had 12 bases not matched to a gene; V was cut back by 6 bases and J by 1 base. The CDR3 here is CSAEIEGAGSNQPQHF. The DNA for the CDR3 is TGCAGTGCCGAAATTGAGGGGGCTGGCAGCAATCAGCCCCAGCATTTT.

This clonotype has only a few counts. The chain has TRBV6-1 and TRBJ1-6, with D maybe TRBD1 (6 bases). The CDR3 extends over 12 amino acids. The germline V gene encodes CDR1 MNHNS and CDR2 SASEGT. Trimming cost V 7 bases and J 7 bases, with 8 bases left between them. The CDR3 here is CASNTGNSPLHF. The CDR3 DNA reads as TGTGCCAGCAACACAGGGAATTCACCCCTCCACTTT.

This clonotype appeared a few times. This chain connects TRBV5-1 to TRBJ2-5; 7 bases line up with TRBD2. The V and J ends lost 0 bases and 5 bases, in that order; junction bases with no gene match: 7. There are 15 residues in the CDR3. CDR1 SGHRS and CDR2 YFSETQ come from the germline V gene. CDR3: CASSLATSSGETQYF. The CDR3 DNA reads as TGCGCCAGCAGCTTGGCGACTAGCTCCGGCGAGACCCAGTACTTC.

This clonotype was counted only a few times. This chain connects TRBV20-1 to TRBJ1-3; D unclear. With 4 bases removed from V and 0 bases from J, the gap between germline ends came to 10 bases. Germline CDR1 DFQATT, CDR2 SNEGSKA (reference sequence). The CDR3 totals 14 residues. CDR3 residues: CSAIPLSSGNTIYF. The CDR3 nucleotides read TGCAGTGCTATCCCCCTGAGCTCTGGAAACACCATATATTTT.

This clonotype was picked up many times. CDR3 DNA sequence: TGTGCCAGCGGCATTGGACAGGGTTCTTACGAGCAGTACTTC. Translation: CASGIGQGSYEQYF. V gene TRBV27 combines with J gene TRBJ2-7; TRBD1 matches at 8 bases. J lost 4 bases, V lost 8 bases, and 10 bases had no gene match. The CDR3 loop spans 14 amino acids. The V gene's germline CDR1 is MNHEY and CDR2 SMNVEV (reference sequence).

The J gene is TRBJ1-1, the V gene TRBV18; TRBD1 might be the D (5 bases). V shed 2 bases and J shed 5 bases, with 15 bases lying between them. This CDR3 is 15 amino acids long. Germline V CDR1 and CDR2: KGHSH, LQKENI. Here the CDR3 DNA reads TGTGCCAGCTCACCATCTAAGGGGACCGGGACTGAAGCTTTCTTT. Its protein is CASSPSKGTGTEAFF. The whole variable domain, filled in from reference TRBV18 and TRBJ1-1, reads NAGVMQNPRHLVRRRGQEARLRCSPMKGHSHVYWYRQLPEEGLKFMVYLQKENIIDESGMPKERFSAEFPKEGPSILRIQQVVRGDSAAYFCASSPSKGTGTEAFFGQGTRLTVV.

This clonotype appeared a few times. The V call is TRBV6-5, the J call TRBJ1-1; D is undetermined. The CDR3 sequence is 13 residues long. Between the trimmed V and J ends, which lost 2 bases and 3 bases, there was a span of 7 bases. CDR1 MNHEY and CDR2 SVGAGI come from the germline V gene. The CDR3 region has the DNA TGTGCCAGCAGTTACAACATTCACACTGAAGCTTTCTTT. This encodes CASSYNIHTEAFF.

This clonotype was seen at least ten times. The CDR3 nucleotides read TGTGCCAGCAGTTGGGGAGGACAGAATGAAGCTTTCTTT. The encoded protein is CASSWGGQNEAFF. The V and J genes are TRBV6-5 and TRBJ1-1; tentative D call: TRBD1 (6 bases). The CDR3 is 13 residues long. V gave up 4 bases and J gave up 7 bases, with 13 bases separating them. In germline, CDR1 is MNHEY, CDR2 SVGAGI.

This clonotype has just one count. CDR3 nucleotides: TGTGCCAGTAGTCAGGGGGTCGAGCAGTACTTC. It translates to CASSQGVEQYF. This sequence joins TRBV19 and TRBJ2-7; 7 bases map to TRBD1. The V gene end was trimmed by 5 bases and the J gene end by 6 bases; junction bases not matched to a gene: 1. The germline CDR1 and CDR2 sequences are LNHDA and SQIVND (reference sequence). CDR3 size: 11 residues.

The chain has TRBV6-4 and TRBJ1-5; D gene ambiguous. Germline CDR1 and CDR2: MRHNA and SNTAGT. Trimming left V 5 bases short and J 7 bases short, with 9 bases between. The CDR3 extends over 12 amino acids. The CDR3 DNA is TGTGCCAGCAGTTATAGTCTCCAGCCCCAGCATTTT. Protein: CASSYSLQPQHF.